The source of this T cell receptor (beta chain) is a study of T cell changes during pregnancy in multiple sclerosis (dated by TCRdb to about 2019). About the investigation overall: The study looked at changes in the T cell repertoire across pregnancy in women with multiple sclerosis.

Library preparation employed the immunoSEQ multiplex PCR assay. The table was pulled from immuneACCESS by TCRdb, which kept in-frame rearrangements only. Such tables lose some clones; where checked, under half of the loss comes from unresolved V genes, and the rest has no known cause. This sample gives roughly 34,000 clones in total; around nine tenths of them show up just once. Around 3.3% of the sample goes to the ten largest clones. V is clipped by 3 bases and J by 2 bases, and the sequence between their germline boundaries is 8 bases long. For CDR1 and CDR2, the germline V gene lists SGHAT and FQNNGV. The CDR3 numbers 14 residues from cysteine through phenylalanine. Only CDR3 DNA remains: 42 bases, in frame from the first base. In its sample, this clone was seen once. Its antigen remains undetermined. No clone much larger than this one lies a single base away; base qualities are absent.

The sample here was CD8+ T cells from peripheral blood mononuclear cells, taken in the third trimester of pregnancy. This clonotype originated in a female donor with multiple sclerosis, enrolled in a pregnancy study. In this chain, TRBV11-2 is recombined with TRBJ1-5; the D gene identity is not certain. The nucleotide sequence is given as TGTGCCAGCAGCTTCGACTGGGGCAATCAGCCCCAGCATTTT. The translation is CASSFDWGNQPQHF.